Following are 5 T cell receptor beta chains from one sample sequenced in a study of T cell responses to AZD1222 COVID-19 vaccine. Repertoires were generated with immunoSEQ multiplex PCR, while TCRdb's copy carries only in-frame clones and drops some. The data contain some 130,000 clones, over 90% of them singletons. Specimen: peripheral blood, collected on day 0 of AZD1222 vaccination. Receptor source: an adult in good health.

V usage is TRBV5-1 and J usage is TRBJ2-2; D is unresolved. Trimming took 0 bases from V and 1 from J, leaving 16 bases between them. Germline CDR1 SGHRS, CDR2 YFSETQ. This CDR3 has 18 amino acids. CDR3 bases: TGCGCCAGCAGCTTGGTTTCGTCTGGGGTTAGGAACACCGGGGAGCTGTTTTTT. The encoded protein is CASSLVSSGVRNTGELFF.

The chain uses TRBV6-5 and TRBJ1-5; 7 bases match TRBD1. CDR3 length: 14 amino acids. Losses at the gene ends were 4 bases for V and 2 bases for J; bases not matched to a gene: 2. CDR1 and CDR2 from the germline V gene are MNHEY and SVGAGI. The CDR3 DNA reads as TGTGCCAGCAGTTGGGACAGCCGCAATCAGCCCCAGCATTTT. Translating it yields CASSWDSRNQPQHF.

With regard to this clone: This specimen includes other DNA sequences encoding the same CDR3. The rearrangement links TRBV4-1 to TRBJ1-5; D call uncertain. This CDR3 has 15 residues. Per germline, CDR1 MGHRA and CDR2 YSYEKL. The V end was cut by 0 bases, the J end by 3 bases, with 9 bases between. The CDR3 sequence: CASSQEGTVNQPQHF. The CDR3 nucleotides read TGCGCCAGCAGCCAAGAAGGAACAGTCAATCAGCCCCAGCATTTT.

The chain links TRBV5-1 to TRBJ2-3; D is unclear. This CDR3 is 17 amino acids long. CDR1 SGHRS and CDR2 YFSETQ come from the germline V gene. The germline V and J ends were trimmed by 0 bases and 0 bases, with 14 bases remaining between them. The CDR3 loop reads CASSLGTNSASTDTQYF. The CDR3 coding sequence is TGCGCCAGCAGCTTGGGGACCAATAGTGCTAGCACAGATACGCAGTATTTT.

The V gene is TRBV20-1, the J gene TRBJ2-1; D is undetermined. V lost 4 bases and J lost 10, with 11 bases in between. This CDR3 spans 11 amino acids. Per germline, CDR1 DFQATT and CDR2 SNEGSKA (reference sequence). This CDR3 reads CSATTQGEQFF. The CDR3 DNA is TGCAGTGCTACGACCCAAGGAGAGCAGTTCTTC.